What follows is one TCR beta chain and its context. No antigen is known for it. No base quality information exists; no much larger clone differs at one position. These data originate in a study of cytomegalovirus exposure and HLA in healthy donors (dated by TCRdb to about 2017). In terms of the full investigation: In an earlier analysis of 587 of the donors, 276 Gb of sequence data and about 110 million unique TCR beta sequences from roughly 190 million T cells were reported. Roughly 290 gigabases of sequencing data and around 90 million unique TCR sequences made up an early release that covered roughly 670 HLA-typed donors. Of the roughly 400 genotyped donors, over 70% fell in the genetic ancestry cluster associated with self-reported Caucasian donors. The aim of the study was to test whether cataloging public T cell receptors could identify signatures of past pathogen exposure. The study profiled the T cell repertoires of approximately 700 subjects by immunosequencing and related them to cytomegalovirus serostatus. Along with the roughly 710-subject first cohort, a separate validation cohort of more than 90 different subjects was used. High-throughput TCR immunosequencing, statistical association of individual TCRs with disease status, and machine learning were combined to predict cytomegalovirus infection status. To study patterns of TCR occurrence, a later analysis re-analyzed previously published TCR beta repertoires from several hundred donors and added high-resolution HLA genotyping. Rather than drawing on any new phenotypic data, the later analysis identified candidate immune exposures from TCR beta sequences and the way those sequences occurred across donors. To decide whether each TCR beta V gene segment behaved as functional or pseudogenic, an earlier analysis of some 570 of the donors relied on high-throughput TCR beta sequencing. Donor age, sex, ethnicity and CMV serostatus were compiled alongside the repertoire data. In a later genetic analysis, genome-wide SNP genotypes for about three fifths of the 666 donors were used, and that subset was treated as a discovery cohort. All discovery cohort repertoires had been generated on a single sequencing platform. HLA typing covered class I and class II loci at four-digit resolution. The number of typed donors differed by locus: 629-630 for A, B, C, DRB1 and DQB1; approximately 520 for DQA1; over 600 for DPA1; and around 450 for DPB1. Because of strong linkage in the cohort, five DR-DQ haplotypes were treated as single units for association and clustering. Among some 400 genotyped donors of the cohort, an average of around 250,000 unique TCR beta nucleotide sequences was sequenced per donor, of which 15% to 20% were non-productive.

Overall results and qualifications from the work: The study gave a list of 150 to 200 TCR beta chains associated with cytomegalovirus. The classifier was reported to diagnose cytomegalovirus status with high specificity and sensitivity in both the original cohort and the validation cohort. A few of the identified cytomegalovirus-associated TCR beta chains were confirmed in vitro to be specific for cytomegalovirus antigens. Because HLA typing was unavailable for some donors at each locus, only the typed subset was used in association tests. About 17 rarely observed V segments, including chromosome 9 orphons, were excluded from the earlier analysis of several hundred of the donors because counts were too low. A later genetic analysis associated a missense DCLRE1C variant with V-gene and J-gene trimming of TCR beta chains, and an independent cohort replicated the association. A later analysis found that TCR association rates varied across HLA loci, with DRB1 alleles showing the most associated TCRs and HLA-C alleles the fewest. The presence/absence analyses assumed that sequencing depth was roughly uniform across donors, and that assumption may not be true. In a later analysis, HLA-associated TCR beta chains showed more clonal expansion and lower generation probabilities than non-associated chains that were equally common. The 87-base-pair reads could not distinguish some IMGT-functional V segments, including TRBV6-2 and TRBV6-3, so those segments were excluded. Linkage disequilibrium might explain the correlated functional status among segregating V segments, but an unknown experimental factor could not be ruled out. The authors suggested that the approach could potentially be extended to other disease states and immunological phenotypes. A later analysis associated 16,951 TCR beta sequences with specific HLA alleles at a false discovery rate of 0.05. When HLA alleles, especially DR and DQ, strongly co-occurred, attributing TCR associations to individual alleles was difficult. Most CMV-associated TCR beta chains appeared to be HLA-restricted in a later analysis, and the HLA associations seemed to be driven largely by CMV exposure. In this cohort, only TCR beta chains were sequenced, and detectable features were limited by the absence of alpha or paired-chain data. Most TCR sequences were observed very rarely across donors, whereas some public TCRs were present in many individuals. Compared with the 666-donor mean, donors in an Asian-associated ancestry cluster had fewer N-insertions in productive TCRs, according to a later genetic analysis. In an earlier analysis of more than 500 of the donors, most TCR beta V segments appeared in productive rearrangements about 87% or about 30% of the time, broadly matching IMGT annotations. A further reported finding was that TCR beta sequences accurately predicted the HLA-A and HLA-B alleles for most subjects in the first cohort. Several of the top co-occurrence clusters appeared to be linked to parvovirus B19, influenza, CMV and Epstein-Barr virus, according to a later analysis. The sequencing pipeline was judged likely to have produced a cluster of highly shared sequence variants as a technical artifact. CMV serostatus was the only immune exposure information available for the cohort.

The cohort consisted of hundreds of healthy bone marrow donors. All cohort members were sampled while nominally healthy, although unrecorded immune exposures were likely present. The donor tested CMV seronegative, placing the donor among the roughly 350 seronegative members of the cohort. Each donor provided a peripheral blood sample, and peripheral blood mononuclear cells were used for TCR beta sequencing. The Qiagen DNeasy Blood Extraction Kit was used to extract genomic DNA from the blood cell samples. From its cysteine to its phenylalanine, the CDR3 spans 13 amino acids. The read is trimmed to its CDR3 DNA, 39 bases read in frame from base 1. The germline V gene sets CDR1 to SGHVS and CDR2 to FQNEAQ. V loses 8 bases at its end and J loses 1 base; junction bases beyond the gene matches: 4. Library construction relied on the immunoSEQ multiplex PCR assay. For the multiplex PCR, a mixture combining 60 forward primers for TCR Vbeta segments and 13 reverse primers for TCR Jbeta segments was used. A multiplex PCR assay on genomic DNA amplified the CDR3 region of rearranged TCR beta genes. Amplified TCR beta libraries were sequenced as 87-base-pair reads on the Illumina HiSeq System. In the original analysis: Across the 640 or so repertoires, a later analysis counted approximately 75 million unique TCR beta chains, 9 million to 14 million of which were shared by at least two donors. Raw reads were error-corrected and collapsed into unique sequences by a nearest-neighbor algorithm in which closely related sequences were merged to remove PCR and sequencing errors. To assign V, D and J gene segments, CDR3 sequences were aligned to IMGT reference sequences. For a sequence to be retained, a match of at least six nucleotides was required to both a V gene segment and a J gene segment. Rearrangements were called productive when the CDR3 lacked stop codons and stayed in frame with V and J; all others were non-productive. Following IMGT convention, CDR3 was defined as the stretch from the second conserved V-encoded cysteine to the conserved J-encoded phenylalanine. Sequences without an unambiguous match to a single V gene segment were excluded from the earlier analysis of 450 to 750 of the donors. In an earlier analysis of 500 to 750 of the donors, V segments were called functional above 56.7% productive rearrangements and were called segregating when the between-donor standard deviation exceeded 5%. A statistical classification framework was built to diagnose cytomegalovirus status from the catalog of TCR beta chain sequences. A later analysis assigned V and J genes by comparing TCR nucleotide sequences with IMGT/GENE-DB human TR gene sequences. Using the TCRdist pipeline, a later analysis assigned CDR3 sequences along with most-parsimonious VDJ recombination scenarios. A later analysis defined each TCR beta chain by its CDR3 amino acid sequence plus V-gene family, and excluded reads lacking a unique V-gene family. A later analysis removed 550 to 650 highly shared, low-generation-probability nucleotide sequences to deal with suspected cross-contamination and a sequencing artifact. A later analysis calculated a clonal expansion index for each public chain from normalized within-repertoire ranks of inferred template counts. Generation probabilities in a later analysis came from a VDJ recombination model fitted to out-of-frame rearrangements, and those results were checked against IGoR. Hypergeometric tests were used in a later analysis to score TCR-TCR, TCR-HLA and TCR-CMV co-occurrence, with a repertoire-size bias correction applied to the TCR pairs. A later analysis estimated false discovery rates by permuting HLA or CMV assignments 20 times. In a later analysis, co-occurring TCRs were grouped with DBSCAN, and TCRdist sequence similarity was added when clustering was performed within HLA-allele-positive subsets. Co-occurrence clustering excluded repertoires with fewer than 30,000 or more than 120,000 public chains, plus five with anomalous nucleotide sharing. Here the immuneACCESS table is served through TCRdb, limited to in-frame sequences with V and J called. Missing clones are a known gap in these copies; in checked studies unresolved V genes cover under half, and the rest lacks a known reason. V, J and clone size are those of that table, while D and trimming were read from the DNA. This sample comprises fewer than 150,000 clones, roughly four fifths of them detected only once. In total, the top ten clones hold approximately 2.4% of the sample.

This chain is built from TRBV7-8 and TRBJ2-7; TRBD1 lines up with 8 middle nucleotides. The sample consisted of PBMCs. The receptor's source is a male donor in good health and CMV-seronegative. The CDR3 amino acid sequence is: CASQDRESYEQYF. The nucleotide sequence reads as follows: TGTGCCAGCCAGGACAGGGAGTCCTACGAGCAGTACTTC.